The sample holds a few counts of the clone carrying this TCR beta chain. Its antigen is currently unknown. This specimen belongs to a study of cytomegalovirus exposure and HLA in healthy donors. Looked up from germline, CDR1 is SNHLY and CDR2 is FYNNEI. J lost 1 base, V lost 7 bases, and 4 bases had no gene match. The length of the CDR3 is 15 residues. PCR involved 60 Vbeta and 13 Jbeta primers. Sequencing was performed with immunoSEQ multiplex PCR; in TCRdb, only in-frame clones are kept and a portion is missing. This table has over 120,000 clones, around 9.7% appearing once. Study observations and caveats: Researchers left out some V segments, among them TRBV6-2 and TRBV6-3, as indistinguishable. Researchers counted around 180 TCR beta chains as cytomegalovirus-associated. Apart from CMV serostatus, no immune exposure information was available.

Sequencing was performed on PBMCs. The J gene is TRBJ1-1, the V gene TRBV2, with 12 bases that match TRBD1. The receptor was isolated from a man aged 50 to 59 in good health and CMV-seronegative. CDR3 residues: CASTRDRGPNTEAFF. In DNA, the CDR3 is TGTGCCAGCACCCGGGACAGGGGGCCGAACACTGAAGCTTTCTTT.